This T cell receptor (beta chain) stems from a study of blood T cells in healthy people across ages. Study-wide findings and caveats: TCR beta diversity tracked closely with naive T cell percentage. Donor CMV status, an unknown factor, possibly confounded changes in expanded clonotypes.

This clonotype was found once. Its antigen is not known. The V gene's germline CDR1 is SGHNT and CDR2 YENEEA. There are 16 residues in the CDR3. J was trimmed by 7 bases and V by 1 base; bases with no gene match: 6. Each sample yielded at least 6.5 million isolated PBMCs. A J-beta primer mix and a sample-barcoded 5' primer were used in a second PCR of roughly 7 to 12 cycles. TCRdb called the 5' RACE reads again in MiXCR, with one record for every CDR3 protein. The sample contains about 730,000 distinct CDR3 sequences, approximately 39% of which appear only once. This rearrangement joins TRBV11-3 to TRBJ2-1, with TRBD2 matching 11 bases. This TCR derives from a woman between 55 and 75 years old in good health. Sample: blood. The CDR3 loop reads CASSLGAGTSGNEQFF. The CDR3 DNA reads TGTGCCAGCAGCTTAGGGGCCGGGACTAGCGGTAATGAGCAGTTCTTC.